The 11 T cell receptor beta chains given below trace back to one sample, sequenced in a study of beta chain features in type 1 diabetes. Study results and caveats: Shortening that was moderate but significant affected the TCRB CDR3s of Type 1 diabetes patients in all four CD4+ subsets.

Sequencing targeted expressed TCRB transcripts, as all isolated RNA had been reverse transcribed. Measured with immunoSEQ multiplex PCR; TCRdb has only the in-frame clones, and not every one. The repertoire holds around 280,000 clones, with about 15% as singletons. For these TCRs, the target antigens are not known. The sample taken for sequencing was naive CD4+ T cells from blood. The receptors shown here come from a man aged 18 to 30 with type 1 diabetes.

V gene TRBV18 combines with J gene TRBJ2-7, with D perhaps matching TRBD1 (5 bases). V was pared by 3 bases and J by 2 bases, with 8 bases between. CDR1 is KGHSH, CDR2 LQKENI, per germline. The CDR3 has 13 residues. The CDR3 sequence is CASSPRVPYEQYF. The CDR3 DNA sequence: TGTGCCAGCTCACCCAGGGTACCCTACGAGCAGTACTTC.

This clone was seen a few times. This chain uses TRBV21-1 with TRBJ2-5; the table's D call TRBD2 went unverified against the DNA. TRBV21-1 is shown as a pseudogene. CDR3 length: 13 amino acids. CDR3 bases: TGTGCCAGCACGGCGGGGGCCAAAGAGACCCAGTACTTC. Its translation: CASTAGAKETQYF.

The gene calls are TRBV5-4 and TRBJ2-1; TRBD1 matches 7 bases. Unmatched junction bases numbered 6, after V lost 4 bases and J lost 8 bases. Germline lookup yields CDR1 SGHNT and CDR2 YYREEE (reference sequence). CDR3 size: 13 residues. CDR3 bases: TGTGCCAGCAGCCGCCAGGGGGTCGATGAGCAGTTCTTC. Its translation is CASSRQGVDEQFF.

This chain links TRBV4-3 with TRBJ2-7; TRBD2 matches at 8 bases. This CDR3 has 17 residues. Per germline, CDR1 LGHNA and CDR2 YSLEER. The V gene end was trimmed by 0 bases and the J gene end by 6 bases; junction bases not matched to a gene: 13. The CDR3 DNA reads as TGCGCCAGCAGCCAAGATTCGAGGGCGGGGGGTCCCTCCGAGCAGTACTTC. It codes for CASSQDSRAGGPSEQYF.

This clone has more than one count but fewer than ten. This rearrangement joins TRBV7-2 to TRBJ2-5; no definite D call. Germline values: CDR1 SGHTA, CDR2 FQGNSA. The V end lost 5 bases, the J end lost 4 bases, and 20 bases lay between the germline ends. The CDR3 spans 16 residues. CDR3: CASSRTAHTPLETQYF. The DNA of the CDR3 is TGTGCCAGCAGCCGTACAGCCCACACCCCCCTAGAGACCCAGTACTTC.

This rearrangement joins TRBV5-4 to TRBJ2-5, with 15 bases aligning to TRBD2. The V segment lost 9 bases and the J segment 4 bases; nucleotides outside the gene matches: 4. This CDR3 has 14 amino acids. CDR1 SGHNT and CDR2 YYREEE come from the germline V gene (reference sequence). In nucleotides, the CDR3 is TGTGCCACCGGACTAGCGGGGGGGCGAGAGACCCAGTACTTC. This encodes CATGLAGGRETQYF. The entire variable domain, with the rest obtained from reference TRBV5-4 and TRBJ2-5, is as follows: ETGVTQSPTHLIKTRGQQVTLRCSSQSGHNTVSWYQQALGQGPQFIFQYYREEENGRGNFPPRFSGLQFPNYSSELNVNALELDDSALYLCATGLAGGRETQYFGPGTRLLVL.

The chain joins TRBV5-1 to TRBJ2-1; the match to TRBD2 covers 7 bases. The CDR3 contains 15 residues. Unmatched junction bases numbered 9, after V lost 0 bases and J lost 9 bases. CDR1 is SGHRS, CDR2 YFSETQ, per germline. The DNA of the CDR3 is TGCGCCAGCAGCTTGGTGGCGGGAGCCTTCGCTGAGCAGTTCTTC. Amino acids: CASSLVAGAFAEQFF.

The CDR3 bases are TGTGCCAGCAGCGTAGGACTGACTAATGGCTACACCTTC. This codes for CASSVGLTNGYTF. V gene TRBV28 combines with J gene TRBJ1-2; D gene ambiguous. Trimming took 6 bases from V and 6 from J, leaving 14 bases between them. The CDR3 contains 13 residues. Germline lookup yields CDR1 MDHEN and CDR2 SYDVKM.

DNA of the CDR3: TGTGCCAGCAGCCAAGTCCGGACAGGGGACGGGGAGCTGTTTTTT. Amino acids: CASSQVRTGDGELFF. The chain carries TRBV9 and TRBJ2-2; 9 bases fit TRBD1. This CDR3 region has 15 residues. Looked up from germline, CDR1 is SGDLS and CDR2 is YYNGEE. J was trimmed by 7 bases and V by 4 bases; bases with no gene match: 8.

The chain employs TRBV7-2 and TRBJ2-5, with D possibly TRBD2 on 5 matching bases. This CDR3 spans 15 amino acids. Trimming stripped 3 bases from V and 2 bases from J, with 13 bases between. The germline gives CDR1 SGHTA, CDR2 FQGNSA. CDR3 sequence reads: CASSFRGAIQETQYF. Here the CDR3 DNA reads TGTGCCAGCAGCTTCCGGGGTGCAATTCAAGAGACCCAGTACTTC.

The chain links TRBV9 to TRBJ2-7; the D is unclear. The CDR3 has 10 amino acids. The V end lost 7 bases, the J end lost 4 bases, and 6 bases lay between the germline ends. Per germline, CDR1 SGDLS and CDR2 YYNGEE. The DNA for the CDR3 is TGTGCCAGCGGAGAGTACGAGCAGTACTTC. It encodes CASGEYEQYF. The variable domain in full, completed from reference TRBV9 and TRBJ2-7, reads DSGVTQTPKHLITATGQRVTLRCSPRSGDLSVYWYQQSLDQGLQFLIQYYNGEERAKGNILERFSAQQFPDLHSELNLSSLELGDSALYFCASGEYEQYFGPGTRLTVT.